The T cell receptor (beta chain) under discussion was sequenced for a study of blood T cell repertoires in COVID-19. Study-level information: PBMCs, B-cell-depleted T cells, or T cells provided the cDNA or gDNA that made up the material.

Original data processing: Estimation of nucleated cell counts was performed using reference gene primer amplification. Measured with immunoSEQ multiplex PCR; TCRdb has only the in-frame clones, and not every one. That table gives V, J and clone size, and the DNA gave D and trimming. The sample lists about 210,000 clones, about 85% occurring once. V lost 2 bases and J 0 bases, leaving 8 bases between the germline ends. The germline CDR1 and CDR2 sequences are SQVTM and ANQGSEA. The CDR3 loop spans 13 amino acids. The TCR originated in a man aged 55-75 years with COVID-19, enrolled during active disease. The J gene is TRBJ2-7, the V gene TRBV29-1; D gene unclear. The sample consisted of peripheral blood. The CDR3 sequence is CSVENRYSYEQYF. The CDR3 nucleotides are TGCAGCGTTGAAAACAGATACTCCTACGAGCAGTACTTC.